Listed below are T cell receptor beta chains from one sample, sequenced in a study of blood T cell repertoires in COVID-19. The data were produced by immunoSEQ multiplex PCR, yet TCRdb's version contains in-frame clones alone and is incomplete. The table records some 70,000 clones, about 92% of them present only once. Material: peripheral blood. The origin of the receptors is a man aged 45-65 years with COVID-19, enrolled during active disease. Both conserved end residues are part of each CDR3. Rows may omit the clone size; those that give it use once, few, many or a size class.

TRBJ2-5 | TRBV2 | . | CASSPTRQPQETQYF
TRBJ2-1 | TRBV5-1 | . | CASSLVATGRSYNEQFF
TRBJ1-5 | TRBV6-2/TRBV6-3 | . | CASSYRDSSNQPQHF
TRBJ1-5 | TRBV30 | . | CAWSVGQYSNQPQHF
TRBJ1-5 | TRBV11-3 | . | CASSCRTVVSSNQPQHF
TRBJ2-5 | TRBV15 | once | CATSSRQLQETQYF
TRBJ2-5 | TRBV20-1 | . | CSASGGPGRTQETQYF
TRBJ1-1 | TRBV4-2 | . | CASSQDEEPSEAFF
TRBJ2-3 | TRBV6-4 | . | CASSDSQDTDTQYF
TRBJ1-5 | TRBV2 | . | CASRESNQPQHF
TRBJ2-1 | TRBV11-1 | . | CAIGRGSYNEQFF
TRBJ1-1 | TRBV19 | . | CASSSPGGIPEAFF
TRBJ1-2 | TRBV19 | . | CASRERTALNYGYTF
TRBJ2-3 | TRBV19 | . | CASSIQGARDLQSTDTQYF
TRBJ1-4 | TRBV7-9 | . | CASSGGWSRLFF
TRBJ2-3 | TRBV19 | . | CASSIRTSGRVPDTQYF
TRBJ1-5 | TRBV5-5 | . | CASSLDSHQPQHF
TRBJ2-7 | TRBV27 | . | CASSLLPGTGAYEQYF
TRBJ2-5 | TRBV19 | . | CASSIRSDRKETQYF
TRBJ1-6 | TRBV18 | . | CASSPGTGGLSPLHF
TRBJ2-7 | TRBV6-4 | . | CASRRQEPYEQYF
TRBJ2-1 | TRBV7-2 | . | CASSWREGGNEQFF
TRBJ1-1 | TRBV7-9 | . | CASSTGGAEAFF
TRBJ1-5 | TRBV3-1/TRBV3-2 | once | CASSQFSGGHQPQHF
TRBJ1-5 | TRBV4-1 | . | CASSLGGWGSNQPQHF
TRBJ1-1 | TRBV10-3 | . | CAITDVGQGRAFF
TRBJ1-1 | TRBV27 | . | CASSELGQTNTEAFF
TRBJ1-4 | TRBV6-4 | few | CASREGQGNEKLFF
TRBJ1-3 | TRBV2 | once | CASSAYSGNTIYF
TRBJ1-4 | TRBV5-1 | . | CASSSDRNEKLFF
TRBJ2-1 | TRBV9 | . | CASSAPGLGGNEQFF